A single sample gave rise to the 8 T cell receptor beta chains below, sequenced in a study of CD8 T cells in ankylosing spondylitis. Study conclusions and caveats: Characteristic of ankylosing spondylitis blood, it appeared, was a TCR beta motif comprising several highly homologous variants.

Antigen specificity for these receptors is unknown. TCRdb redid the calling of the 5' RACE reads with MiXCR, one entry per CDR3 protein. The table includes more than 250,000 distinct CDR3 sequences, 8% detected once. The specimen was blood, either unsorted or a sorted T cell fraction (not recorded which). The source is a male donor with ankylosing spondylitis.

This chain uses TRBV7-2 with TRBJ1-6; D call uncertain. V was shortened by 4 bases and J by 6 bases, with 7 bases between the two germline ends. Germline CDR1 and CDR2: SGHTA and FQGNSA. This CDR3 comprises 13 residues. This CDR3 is CASSSLLNSPLHF. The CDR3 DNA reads TGTGCCAGCAGCTCCCTCCTTAATTCACCCCTCCACTTT.

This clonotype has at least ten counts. CDR3 coding DNA: TGCGCCAGCAGCTTGACCGGAGGCACCGGGGAGCTGTTTTTT. This codes for CASSLTGGTGELFF. This chain links TRBV5-1 with TRBJ2-2; D is perhaps TRBD2 (5 bases). The V end was cut by 1 base, the J end by 4 bases, with 8 bases between. Germline CDR1 is SGHRS and CDR2 is YFSETQ. This CDR3 is 14 amino acids long.

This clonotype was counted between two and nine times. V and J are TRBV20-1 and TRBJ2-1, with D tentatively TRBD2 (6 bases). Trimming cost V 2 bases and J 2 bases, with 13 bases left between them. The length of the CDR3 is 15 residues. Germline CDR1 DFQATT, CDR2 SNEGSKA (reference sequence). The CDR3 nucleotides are TGCAGTGCTAGAACCGGGACTCCGACCTACAATGAGCAGTTCTTC. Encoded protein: CSARTGTPTYNEQFF.

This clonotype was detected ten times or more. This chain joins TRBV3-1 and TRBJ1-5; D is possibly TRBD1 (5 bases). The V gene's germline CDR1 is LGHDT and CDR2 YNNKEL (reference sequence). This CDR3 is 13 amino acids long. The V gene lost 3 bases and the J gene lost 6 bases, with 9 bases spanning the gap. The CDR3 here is CASSQQGAQPQHF. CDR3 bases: TGTGCCAGCAGCCAGCAGGGCGCTCAGCCCCAGCATTTT.

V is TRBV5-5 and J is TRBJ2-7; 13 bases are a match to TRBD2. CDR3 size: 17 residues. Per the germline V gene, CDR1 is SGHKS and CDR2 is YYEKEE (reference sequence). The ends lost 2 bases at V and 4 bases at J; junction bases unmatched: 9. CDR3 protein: CASSFGTSGTPGYEQYF. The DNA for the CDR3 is TGTGCCAGCAGCTTCGGGACTAGCGGGACCCCTGGGTACGAGCAGTACTTC.

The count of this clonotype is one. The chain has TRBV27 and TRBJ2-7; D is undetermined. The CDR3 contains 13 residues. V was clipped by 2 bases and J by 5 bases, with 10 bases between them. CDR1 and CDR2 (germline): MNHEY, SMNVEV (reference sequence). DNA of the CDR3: TGTGCCAGCAGTTTAGCTAGATTCAACGAGCAGTACTTC. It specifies CASSLARFNEQYF.

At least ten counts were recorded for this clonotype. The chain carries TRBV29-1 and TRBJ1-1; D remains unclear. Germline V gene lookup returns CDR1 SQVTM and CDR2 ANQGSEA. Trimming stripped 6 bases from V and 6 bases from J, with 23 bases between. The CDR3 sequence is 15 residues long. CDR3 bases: TGCAGCGTGAATGTCGGTGCAGCCCGTGCATCTGAAGCTTTCTTT. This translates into CSVNVGAARASEAFF.

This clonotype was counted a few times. The CDR3 here is CASSANGLAGGRETQYF. Written as DNA, the CDR3 is TGTGCCAGCAGCGCCAACGGACTAGCGGGAGGCAGAGAGACCCAGTACTTC. The gene calls are TRBV11-2 and TRBJ2-5; 14 bases agree with TRBD2. The CDR3 sequence is 17 residues long. Looked up from germline, CDR1 is SGHAT and CDR2 is FQNNGV. After removal of 5 bases from V and 4 bases from J, the junction contained 9 bases not matched to a gene.